Below are 21 T cell receptor beta chains sequenced from a single sample in a study of cytomegalovirus exposure and HLA in healthy donors (dated by TCRdb to the late 2010s). Receptor libraries were prepared by the immunoSEQ multiplex PCR assay. The multiplex PCR relied on a mix of 60 forward primers for TCR Vbeta segments and 13 reverse primers for TCR Jbeta segments. The table was pulled from immuneACCESS by TCRdb, which kept in-frame rearrangements only. Such tables lose some clones; where checked, under half of the loss comes from unresolved V genes, and the rest has no known cause. This sample lists 150,000 to 200,000 clones; around 80% were detected once. The biggest ten clones account for about 5% of the sample. Source material: PBMCs. The receptors shown here come from a woman aged 50 to 65 in good health and CMV-seropositive.

The chain has TRBV20-1 and TRBJ2-7; 7 nucleotides match TRBD2. Per germline, CDR1 DFQATT and CDR2 SNEGSKA (reference sequence). Trimming at V came to 2 bases and at J to 5 bases, leaving 0 bases not matched to a gene. This CDR3 is 11 amino acids long. DNA for the CDR3: TGCAGTGCTAGAAGCGGGAACGAGCAGTACTTC. This gives the protein CSARSGNEQYF.

This clone was seen once. The chain recombines TRBV29-1 with TRBJ1-2; no definite D call. V was shortened by 6 bases and J by 3 bases, with 17 bases between the two germline ends. CDR1 and CDR2 (germline): SQVTM, ANQGSEA. CDR3 size: 14 residues. The CDR3 protein is CSVRGWQRDYGYTF. Written as DNA, the CDR3 is TGCAGCGTCCGCGGATGGCAGAGGGACTATGGCTACACCTTC.

A remark on this clone: A read error may produce the germline difference seen at one junction end. The chain links TRBV7-9 to TRBJ2-1; 8 bases map to TRBD2. The CDR3 sequence is 14 residues long. Germline V gene sequence: CDR1 SEHNR, CDR2 FQNEAQ (reference sequence). The CDR3 region is CSSSVSGVFDEQFF. Here the CDR3 DNA reads TGTTCCAGCAGCGTTAGCGGGGTTTTTGATGAGCAGTTCTTC.

The V gene is TRBV10-3, the J gene TRBJ1-1; D gene uncertain. The V gene lost 7 bases and the J gene lost 0 bases, with 12 bases spanning the gap. The CDR3 length is 14 residues. Germline CDR1 and CDR2: ENHRY and SYGVKD. CDR3 coding DNA: TGTGCCATCATCCTCGAGGGTGTGAACACTGAAGCTTTCTTT. Residues: CAIILEGVNTEAFF.

J is TRBJ2-1 and V is TRBV5-1; 8 nucleotides agree with TRBD2. Per germline, CDR1 SGHRS and CDR2 YFSETQ. The V segment lost 0 bases and the J segment 5 bases; nucleotides outside the gene matches: 4. There are 15 residues in the CDR3. CDR3 protein: CASSLDGGAHNEQFF. The CDR3 DNA reads as TGCGCCAGCAGCTTGGACGGGGGGGCCCACAATGAGCAGTTCTTC.

This clone was seen only a few times. The chain carries TRBV27 and TRBJ1-1; D remains ambiguous. The CDR3 spans 13 residues. V was pared by 3 bases and J by 4 bases, with 9 bases between. Germline V gene data show CDR1 as MNHEY and CDR2 as SMNVEV (reference sequence). The CDR3 DNA sequence: TGTGCCAGCAGTTTCTTGCGGGGCACTGAAGCTTTCTTT. Protein: CASSFLRGTEAFF.

The chain is built from TRBV9 and TRBJ2-4, with 7 bases matching TRBD2. Germline-derived CDR1 and CDR2 are SGDLS and YYNGEE. This CDR3 comprises 16 residues. Trimming removed 0 bases from V and 5 bases from J; junction bases left unmatched: 8. The CDR3: CASSVDLSSGQNIQYF. CDR3 DNA sequence: TGTGCCAGCAGCGTAGACTTGTCTAGCGGTCAAAACATTCAGTACTTC.

This clone was counted a few times. Other DNA sequences in this sample translate to the same CDR3. V is TRBV29-1 and J is TRBJ1-1, with D possibly being TRBD1 (5 bases). V shed 4 bases and J shed 1 base, with 7 bases lying between them. Germline CDR1 and CDR2: SQVTM and ANQGSEA. The CDR3 totals 12 residues. The CDR3 nucleotides read TGCAGCGTTGGTCAGGGGAACACTGAAGCTTTCTTT. Translation: CSVGQGNTEAFF.

J is TRBJ2-1 and V is TRBV30; TRBD2 is a possible D gene (5 bases). This CDR3 is 13 amino acids long. Trimming removed 8 bases from V and 0 bases from J, with 11 bases in between. Per germline, CDR1 GTSNPN and CDR2 SVGIG (reference sequence). In DNA form, the CDR3 reads TGTGCCCGAGGGATGAGCTCCTACAATGAGCAGTTCTTC. Its translation is CARGMSSYNEQFF.

The chain has TRBV11-2 and TRBJ1-4, with a tentative D call TRBD1 (5 bases). Trimming removed 0 bases from V and 5 bases from J, with 13 bases in between. Germline CDR1 reads SGHAT; CDR2 reads FQNNGV. The CDR3 contains 16 residues. For the CDR3, the DNA is TGTGCCAGCAGCTTAGATCGTGGCAGGGCAAATGAAAAACTGTTTTTT. Protein: CASSLDRGRANEKLFF. The full variable domain, with the rest looked up from reference TRBV11-2 and TRBJ1-4, is EAGVAQSPRYKIIEKRQSVAFWCNPISGHATLYWYQQILGQGPKLLIQFQNNGVVDDSQLPKDRFSAERLKGVDSTLKIQPAKLEDSAVYLCASSLDRGRANEKLFFGSGTQLSVL.

The chain's CDR3 is CASSGTVQYEQYF. The CDR3, as DNA: TGTGCCAGCAGTGGGACAGTCCAGTACGAGCAGTACTTC. The rearrangement links TRBV2 to TRBJ2-7; D perhaps matches TRBD1 (6 bases). Per the germline V gene, CDR1 is SNHLY and CDR2 is FYNNEI. The CDR3 runs to 13 residues. Trimming removed 4 bases at V and 4 bases at J, with 11 bases between.

The chain employs TRBV9 and TRBJ1-3; D remains ambiguous. Trimming took 4 bases from V and 8 from J, leaving 19 bases between them. Looked up from germline, CDR1 is SGDLS and CDR2 is YYNGEE. The CDR3 has 15 amino acids. The CDR3 nucleotides are TGTGCCAGCAGCCTCCTAAAGGGAAGCGGGGACACCATATATTTT. Translated: CASSLLKGSGDTIYF.

The chain combines TRBV29-1 with TRBJ2-3; the match to TRBD2 covers 14 bases. The trim removed 6 bases at V and 5 bases at J, leaving 4 bases unmatched. Germline CDR1 SQVTM, CDR2 ANQGSEA. This CDR3 contains 14 residues. Here the CDR3 reads CSVSGTSGGDTQYF. DNA for the CDR3: TGCAGCGTCTCCGGGACTAGCGGGGGAGATACGCAGTATTTT.

The CDR3 region is CAIRPGLDTDTQYF. The DNA of the CDR3 is TGTGCCATCAGACCGGGACTAGACACAGATACGCAGTATTTT. The chain couples TRBV10-3 to TRBJ2-3, with 8 bases that match TRBD2. The V gene end was trimmed by 6 bases and the J gene end by 2 bases; junction bases not matched to a gene: 4. The CDR3 contains 14 residues. Germline V lookup: CDR1 ENHRY, CDR2 SYGVKD.

This clone was recorded once. The chain links TRBV27 to TRBJ2-7; D call uncertain. The germline gives CDR1 MNHEY, CDR2 SMNVEV (reference sequence). The CDR3 spans 10 residues. V lost 7 bases, J lost 4 bases, and 5 bases lay in between. CDR3 bases: TGTGCCAGCACCCGTTACGAGCAGTACTTC. It is translated as CASTRYEQYF.

Points on this clone: No conserved phenylalanine or tryptophan is present at the end of the CDR3, so a read error is the likely explanation. It is unclear where the CDR3 begins or ends on the DNA, so no DNA is shown, and the CDR3 is as TCRdb lists it. This chain uses TRBV14 with TRBJ1-1; the table's D call, TRBD1, has no DNA check behind it. The germline gives CDR1 SGHDN, CDR2 FVKESK. The CDR3 is 9 residues long, counting both termini. The CDR3 spells CASSHYRVV.

The chain recombines TRBV28 with TRBJ1-2; D is perhaps TRBD1 (5 bases). The CDR3 is 14 residues long. CDR1 is MDHEN, CDR2 SYDVKM, per germline. With 3 bases removed from V and 6 bases from J, the gap between germline ends came to 14 bases. The CDR3 loop is CASSLPGVRDGYTF. The CDR3 coding sequence is TGTGCCAGCAGTTTGCCGGGGGTCAGGGATGGCTACACCTTC.

The chain is built from TRBV7-8 and TRBJ2-1; 8 positions match TRBD2. CDR3 length: 14 amino acids. The germline V gene encodes CDR1 SGHVS and CDR2 FQNEAQ. V lost 5 bases to trimming and J lost 9 bases; unmatched junction nucleotides: 9. Written as DNA, the CDR3 is TGTGCCAGCAGCCCCCGGACTAGCCCCGCTGAGCAGTTCTTC. Translation: CASSPRTSPAEQFF.

This rearrangement joins TRBV19 to TRBJ2-5; 8 bases fit TRBD1. The CDR3 covers 15 residues. Trimming took 4 bases from V and 1 from J; bases not matched to a gene: 5. From germline, CDR1 is LNHDA and CDR2 SQIVND (reference sequence). CDR3 sequence reads: CASSKQDRVQETQYF. CDR3 coding DNA: TGTGCCAGTAGTAAACAGGACAGGGTCCAAGAGACCCAGTACTTC.

The J gene is TRBJ2-7, the V gene TRBV27; the D is unclear. Germline V gene lookup returns CDR1 MNHEY and CDR2 SMNVEV (reference sequence). The CDR3 spans 14 residues. With 6 bases removed from V and 2 bases from J, the gap between germline ends came to 14 bases. The CDR3 region is CASSLRPRPYEQYF. The CDR3 bases are TGTGCCAGCAGCCTACGGCCCAGGCCCTACGAGCAGTACTTC.

As for this clone: This same CDR3 is encoded by further DNA sequences in the sample. V usage is TRBV18 and J usage is TRBJ2-7; D unclear. Germline V gene data show CDR1 as KGHSH and CDR2 as LQKENI. The CDR3 spans 12 residues. Deletions cut 3 bases from V and 4 bases from J, with 7 bases between. The CDR3 sequence is CASSPRLYEQYF. CDR3 nucleotides: TGTGCCAGCTCACCTCGGTTATACGAGCAGTACTTC.